These 32 T cell receptor beta chains originate from one sample sequenced in a study of radiation and T cells in renal cell carcinoma (dated by TCRdb to 2019 to 2021). The method was the immunoSEQ multiplex PCR assay. Drawn from immuneACCESS, this table holds only the in-frame rearrangements with V and J called that TCRdb kept. Clones are partly lost; checked studies trace under half to an unresolved V gene and leave the rest unexplained. The sample data list around 15,000 clones, and 50% to 75% of these were observed just once. The ten largest make up 27% of the sample. The time point label, as the study defines it: tumor resected at nephrectomy. The treatment or condition label on this specimen signifies: 15 Gy SBRT to primary tumor, nephrectomy 4 weeks later. Sequenced material: tumor tissue, taken from a patient whose treatment included radiotherapy and nephrectomy. The receptors derive from a woman aged 70-85 years with renal cell carcinoma.

CDR3: CASSDTRRGYTF. The CDR3 DNA reads as TGTGCCAGCAGTGACACCCGTCGGGGCTACACCTTC. This chain uses TRBV6-4 with TRBJ1-2; D is undetermined. The germline V gene encodes CDR1 MRHNA and CDR2 SNTAGT. The CDR3 runs 12 residues. Trimming stripped 2 bases from V and 8 bases from J, with 9 bases between.

This clone has only a few counts. This chain links TRBV6-5 with TRBJ1-1; tentatively, D is TRBD1 (6 bases). Germline loops: CDR1 MNHEY, CDR2 SVGAGI. This CDR3 has 11 residues. V was pared by 2 bases and J by 9 bases, with 7 bases between. The CDR3 region is CASSYGTQAFF. CDR3 sequence (DNA): TGTGCCAGCAGTTACGGGACACAAGCTTTCTTT.

The genes are TRBV5-8 and TRBJ1-2; 8 nucleotides line up with TRBD1. The junction had 10 bases not matched to a gene; V was cut back by 4 bases and J by 5 bases. The CDR3 covers 15 residues. Germline V gene sequence: CDR1 SGHTS, CDR2 YDEGEE. CDR3 sequence: CASSPGTGFIYGYTF. CDR3 DNA sequence: TGTGCCAGCAGCCCTGGGACAGGATTTATTTATGGCTACACCTTC.

This chain uses TRBV5-4 with TRBJ1-1; D unclear. The CDR3 is made up of 12 amino acids. Germline lookup yields CDR1 SGHNT and CDR2 YYREEE (reference sequence). V was cut by 0 bases and J by 3 bases, with 3 bases left in between. CDR3 bases: TGTGCCAGCAGCTTGGACGACACTGAAGCTTTCTTT. Its translation: CASSLDDTEAFF.

This chain uses TRBV5-4 with TRBJ1-2; D is undetermined. This CDR3 comprises 12 residues. V was pared by 0 bases and J by 7 bases, with 7 bases between. The V gene's germline CDR1 is SGHNT and CDR2 YYREEE (reference sequence). CDR3 protein: CASSLGPAGYTF. CDR3 DNA sequence: TGTGCCAGCAGCTTGGGGCCGGCTGGCTACACCTTC.

This clone was detected a few times. The rearrangement links TRBV7-6 to TRBJ1-1; D remains ambiguous. The germline V and J ends were trimmed by 0 bases and 0 bases, with 5 bases remaining between them. CDR3 length: 14 residues. From germline, CDR1 is SGHVS and CDR2 FNYEAQ. The CDR3 bases are TGTGCCAGCAGCTTAGCACAGATGAACACTGAAGCTTTCTTT. It is translated as CASSLAQMNTEAFF.

The chain carries TRBV30 and TRBJ2-5; a possible D gene is TRBD2 (6 bases). The V end lost 1 base, the J end lost 5 bases, and 14 bases lay between the germline ends. Germline V gene sequence: CDR1 GTSNPN, CDR2 SVGIG (reference sequence). The CDR3 has 14 residues. CDR3 nucleotides: TGTGCCTGGAGTGCACACGGGGGTATGGAGACCCAGTACTTC. Protein: CAWSAHGGMETQYF.

V is TRBV7-9 and J is TRBJ2-1, with D possibly matching TRBD2 (5 bases). The CDR3 is made up of 14 amino acids. Germline CDR1 SEHNR, CDR2 FQNEAQ (reference sequence). Deletions cut 6 bases from V and 2 bases from J, with 11 bases between. The CDR3 DNA is TGTGCCAGCAGAGGACTGACGACCTACAATGAGCAGTTCTTC. Translating it yields CASRGLTTYNEQFF.

The rearrangement uses TRBV4-1 and TRBJ2-3; 8 bases match TRBD2. CDR3 length: 19 residues. Trimming removed 0 bases from V and 2 bases from J; junction bases left unmatched: 13. Germline CDR1 and CDR2: MGHRA and YSYEKL. The CDR3 protein is CASSQEDLAGSIITDTQYF. CDR3 nucleotide sequence: TGCGCCAGCAGCCAAGAGGACTTAGCGGGATCAATTATCACAGATACGCAGTATTTT.

The V and J genes are TRBV19 and TRBJ1-5; D call uncertain. The length of the CDR3 is 15 residues. The germline gives CDR1 LNHDA, CDR2 SQIVND (reference sequence). V lost 3 bases to trimming and J lost 2 bases, with 11 bases between them. The CDR3 nucleotides read TGTGCCAGTAGTATGTCCAACTATGGCAATCAGCCCCAGCATTTT. Amino acid sequence: CASSMSNYGNQPQHF.

This clone has just a few counts. The CDR3, as DNA: TGTGCCAGCCGCGCAGGGGGGATTAGTCGCCCTGGAAACACCATATATTTT. The encoded protein is CASRAGGISRPGNTIYF. The chain employs TRBV9 and TRBJ1-3, with TRBD1 matching over 7 bases. The CDR3 totals 17 residues. V dropped 7 bases and J dropped 2; count of bases not matched to a gene: 15. Germline CDR1 is SGDLS and CDR2 is YYNGEE.

The table lists this clone with many counts. This chain joins TRBV21-1 and TRBJ2-1; TRBD2 is the table's D call and was not checked against the DNA. TRBV21-1 is a listed pseudogene. This CDR3 is built from 15 residues. The chain's CDR3 is CASSHTSGNYNEQFF. Written as DNA, the CDR3 is TGTGCCAGCAGCCATACTAGCGGAAACTACAATGAGCAGTTCTTC.

This clone showed up just once. This chain uses TRBV7-9 with TRBJ2-6; 10 positions agree with TRBD2. After removal of 4 bases from V and 0 bases from J, the junction contained 6 bases not matched to a gene. In germline, CDR1 is SEHNR, CDR2 FQNEAQ (reference sequence). This CDR3 is 18 amino acids long. The CDR3 reads CASSSIAGGRSGANVLTF. In nucleotides, the CDR3 is TGTGCCAGCAGCTCGATAGCGGGGGGTCGCTCTGGGGCCAACGTCCTGACTTTC.

The chain couples TRBV7-9 to TRBJ1-4, with 7 bases identical to TRBD1. The CDR3 has 15 residues. Germline V gene sequence: CDR1 SEHNR, CDR2 FQNEAQ (reference sequence). Trimming at V came to 5 bases and at J to 8 bases, leaving 11 bases not matched to a gene. The CDR3 spells CASSLNRGRREKLFF. For the CDR3, the DNA is TGTGCCAGCAGCCTCAACAGGGGAAGGAGGGAAAAACTGTTTTTT.

The gene calls are TRBV11-1 and TRBJ1-6; D call uncertain. Trimming shortened V by 2 bases and J by 10 bases, and 18 bases separated the two germline ends. CDR3 length: 16 amino acids. In germline, CDR1 is SGHAT, CDR2 FQDESV (reference sequence). CDR3 sequence: CASSLLTAGLSSPLHF. As DNA, the CDR3 is TGTGCCAGCAGCTTACTAACAGCCGGGCTAAGCTCACCCCTCCACTTT.

This chain links TRBV5-1 with TRBJ2-1, with 10 bases matching TRBD2. Germline CDR1 SGHRS, CDR2 YFSETQ. The CDR3 runs 13 residues. V was pared by 4 bases and J by 8 bases, with 3 bases of the junction left unmatched. This CDR3 is CASSPGLADEQFF. CDR3 bases: TGCGCCAGCAGCCCCGGACTAGCGGATGAGCAGTTCTTC.

The chain employs TRBV5-1 and TRBJ1-2, with D maybe TRBD1 (6 bases). The V gene's germline CDR1 is SGHRS and CDR2 YFSETQ. The CDR3 loop spans 15 amino acids. V shed 0 bases and J shed 6 bases, with 15 bases lying between them. Here the CDR3 DNA reads TGCGCCAGCAGCTTGGGCACCGGACAGCCTAATGGCTACACCTTC. It specifies CASSLGTGQPNGYTF. The full variable domain, with the rest looked up from reference TRBV5-1 and TRBJ1-2, is KAGVTQTPRYLIKTRGQQVTLSCSPISGHRSVSWYQQTPGQGLQFLFEYFSETQRNKGNFPGRFSGRQFSNSRSEMNVSTLELGDSALYLCASSLGTGQPNGYTFGSGTRLTVV.

In its sample, this clone ranks as large. The chain combines TRBV6-1 with TRBJ1-5; D unclear. The CDR3 extends over 16 amino acids. CDR1 and CDR2 (germline): MNHNS, SASEGT. Trimming pared 2 bases from V and 3 bases from J, leaving 14 bases between. DNA for the CDR3: TGTGCCAGCAGTGAAATGGGTCGTGGGAACAATCAGCCCCAGCATTTT. It encodes CASSEMGRGNNQPQHF.

The gene calls are TRBV7-9 and TRBJ2-7, with D possibly being TRBD1 (5 bases). This CDR3 comprises 13 residues. Germline CDR1 and CDR2: SEHNR and FQNEAQ (reference sequence). Trimming pared 6 bases from V and 6 bases from J, leaving 15 bases between. The CDR3 sequence is CASSHRQGSEQYF. In DNA form, the CDR3 reads TGTGCCAGCAGTCATAGGCAGGGTTCCGAGCAGTACTTC.

The DNA for the CDR3 is TGTGCCAGCAGCCCCACAGGGGGCTCCTACAATGAGCAGTTCTTC. It is translated as CASSPTGGSYNEQFF. This chain links TRBV7-3 with TRBJ2-1, with 8 bases fitting TRBD1. CDR1 and CDR2 from the germline V gene are SGHTA and FQGTGA. The J segment lost 0 bases and the V segment lost 5 bases, leaving 3 bases of the junction unmatched. This CDR3 is built from 15 residues.

By share of the sample, this clone is medium-sized (0.01 to 0.1%). The chain uses TRBV27 and TRBJ2-4, with a possible D match to TRBD1 (5 bases). Germline loops: CDR1 MNHEY, CDR2 SMNVEV (reference sequence). V lost 6 bases, J lost 8 bases, and 8 bases lay in between. This CDR3 is 11 amino acids long. This CDR3 reads CASRLGDIQYF. CDR3 coding DNA: TGTGCCAGCAGGTTAGGGGACATTCAGTACTTC.

The gene calls are TRBV5-5 and TRBJ2-7; 14 nucleotides line up with TRBD2. Germline V lookup: CDR1 SGHKS, CDR2 YYEKEE (reference sequence). Trimming at V came to 1 base and at J to 7 bases, leaving 10 bases not matched to a gene. The CDR3 has 17 residues. The CDR3 nucleotides are TGTGCCAGCAGCTTGTACCAGACTAGCGGGGGGGCCAAAGAGCAGTACTTC. Translating gives CASSLYQTSGGAKEQYF.

The chain has TRBV2 and TRBJ2-7, with 7 bases matching TRBD1. Germline V lookup: CDR1 SNHLY, CDR2 FYNNEI. Unmatched junction bases numbered 16, after V lost 6 bases and J lost 11 bases. This CDR3 spans 14 amino acids. CDR3 coding DNA: TGTGCCAGCAGGGACGGGACAGCCGCTAGTTCAGAGTACTTC. This gives the protein CASRDGTAASSEYF.

The CDR3 loop reads CASKTDLNTGELFF. In DNA, the CDR3 is TGTGCCAGCAAGACCGACTTGAACACCGGGGAGCTGTTTTTT. The V and J genes are TRBV6-5 and TRBJ2-2; D not certain. CDR3 length: 14 amino acids. Trimming removed 7 bases at V and 1 base at J, with 10 bases between. Germline assignment: CDR1 MNHEY and CDR2 SVGAGI.

V gene TRBV7-2 combines with J gene TRBJ1-5; D gene uncertain. The V gene lost 5 bases and the J gene lost 0 bases, with 14 bases spanning the gap. CDR1 and CDR2 (germline): SGHTA, FQGNSA. This CDR3 comprises 16 residues. This CDR3 is CASSPQPRDSNQPQHF. CDR3 coding DNA: TGTGCCAGCAGCCCACAACCTAGGGATAGCAATCAGCCCCAGCATTTT.

The chain combines TRBV6-5 with TRBJ1-2; D is perhaps TRBD1 (5 bases). V was pared by 5 bases and J by 7 bases, with 17 bases between. This CDR3 spans 14 amino acids. Per germline, CDR1 MNHEY and CDR2 SVGAGI. CDR3 sequence reads: CASSPRVQISGYTF. As DNA, the CDR3 is TGTGCCAGCAGTCCCAGGGTCCAAATTAGTGGCTACACCTTC.

This sequence joins TRBV5-6 and TRBJ2-7; 11 bases are shared with TRBD2. Germline assignment: CDR1 SGHDT and CDR2 YYEEEE. The CDR3 runs 15 residues. V shed 4 bases, J shed 4 bases, and the junction held 7 bases outside the gene matches. The CDR3 loop is CASSLATSGTYEQYF. The CDR3 coding sequence is TGTGCCAGCAGCCTTGCGACTAGCGGGACATACGAGCAGTACTTC.

This clone has just a few counts. The chain uses TRBV27 and TRBJ2-2; TRBD2 might be the D (6 bases). Germline V gene lookup returns CDR1 MNHEY and CDR2 SMNVEV (reference sequence). Trimming took off 7 bases at V and 4 bases at J, with 16 bases between the two ends. This CDR3 contains 15 residues. The CDR3 coding sequence is TGTGCCAGCACCGTCGCCGGGGGTGGCACCGGGGAGCTGTTTTTT. It translates to CASTVAGGGTGELFF.

This chain uses TRBV6-5 with TRBJ1-6; 8 nucleotides agree with TRBD1. The V gene end was trimmed by 5 bases and the J gene end by 7 bases; junction bases not matched to a gene: 7. The CDR3 is 15 amino acids. Germline V gene sequence: CDR1 MNHEY, CDR2 SVGAGI. CDR3 loop: CASSRNRDRNSPLHF. The CDR3 nucleotides are TGTGCCAGCAGTCGAAACCGGGACAGGAATTCACCCCTCCACTTT.

By sample fraction, this clone is medium-sized (0.01 to 0.1%). The chain combines TRBV9 with TRBJ2-7; D is undetermined. Germline CDR1 SGDLS, CDR2 YYNGEE. This CDR3 comprises 15 residues. V was cut by 2 bases and J by 1 base, with 13 bases left in between. The CDR3 sequence is CASSVGQDESYEQYF. The CDR3 nucleotides are TGTGCCAGCAGCGTTGGGCAGGACGAATCCTACGAGCAGTACTTC.

The rearrangement joins TRBV7-2 to TRBJ2-7; 8 nucleotides align to TRBD2. Germline V CDR1 and CDR2: SGHTA, FQGNSA. V lost 1 base and J lost 4; bases outside the gene matches: 12. CDR3 size: 17 residues. The CDR3 bases are TGTGCCAGCAGCTTAGAGAGGGGAGAAGCGGGAGCTTACGAGCAGTACTTC. Amino acid sequence: CASSLERGEAGAYEQYF.

The genes are TRBV2 and TRBJ2-3; D may be TRBD1 or TRBD2 (5 bases each). Trimming removed 6 bases from V and 1 base from J, with 11 bases in between. Germline lookup yields CDR1 SNHLY and CDR2 FYNNEI. This CDR3 is built from 14 residues. This CDR3 is CASRGDSRTDTQYF. The CDR3 nucleotides read TGTGCCAGCAGGGGAGACAGCCGCACAGATACGCAGTATTTT.